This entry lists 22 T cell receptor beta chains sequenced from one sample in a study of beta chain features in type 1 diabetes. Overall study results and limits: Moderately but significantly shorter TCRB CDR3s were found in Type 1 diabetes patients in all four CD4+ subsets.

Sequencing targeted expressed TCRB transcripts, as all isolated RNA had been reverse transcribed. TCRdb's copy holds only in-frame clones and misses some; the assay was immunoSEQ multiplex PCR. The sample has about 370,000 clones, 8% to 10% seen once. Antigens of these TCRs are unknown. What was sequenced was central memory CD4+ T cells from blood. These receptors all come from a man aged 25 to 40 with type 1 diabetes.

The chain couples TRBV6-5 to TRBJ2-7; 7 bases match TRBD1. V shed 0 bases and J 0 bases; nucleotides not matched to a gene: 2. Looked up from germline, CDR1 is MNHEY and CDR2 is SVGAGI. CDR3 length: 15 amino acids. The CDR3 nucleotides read TGTGCCAGCAGTTACTCGACAGGGCCCTCCTACGAGCAGTACTTC. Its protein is CASSYSTGPSYEQYF.

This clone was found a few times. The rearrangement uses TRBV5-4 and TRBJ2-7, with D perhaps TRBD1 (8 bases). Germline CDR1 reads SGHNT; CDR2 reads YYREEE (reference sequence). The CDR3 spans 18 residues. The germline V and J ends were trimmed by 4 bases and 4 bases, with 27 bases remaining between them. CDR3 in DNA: TGTGCCAGCAGCCCCATCGGGAGGTCGGCAGGGGGCAAATACGAGCAGTACTTC. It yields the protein CASSPIGRSAGGKYEQYF.

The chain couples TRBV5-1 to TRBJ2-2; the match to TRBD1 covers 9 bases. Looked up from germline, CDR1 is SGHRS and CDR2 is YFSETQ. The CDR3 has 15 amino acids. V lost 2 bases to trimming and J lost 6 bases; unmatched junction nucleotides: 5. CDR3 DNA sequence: TGCGCCAGCAGCTTTGGGACAGGGCATTCCGGGGAGCTGTTTTTT. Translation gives CASSFGTGHSGELFF.

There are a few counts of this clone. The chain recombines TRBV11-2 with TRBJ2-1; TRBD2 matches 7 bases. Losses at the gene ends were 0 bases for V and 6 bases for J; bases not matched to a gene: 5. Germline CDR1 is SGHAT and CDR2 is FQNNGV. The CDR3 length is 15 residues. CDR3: CASSLDPGTTNEQFF. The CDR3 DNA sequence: TGTGCCAGCAGCTTAGATCCGGGGACTACCAATGAGCAGTTCTTC.

CDR3 sequence: CASSEYRDSAEQYF. The CDR3 region has the DNA TGTGCCAGCAGCGAGTACCGGGACAGTGCAGAGCAGTACTTC. The V and J genes are TRBV27 and TRBJ2-7; 7 bases match TRBD1. The CDR3 length is 14 residues. CDR1 MNHEY and CDR2 SMNVEV come from the germline V gene (reference sequence). After removal of 6 bases from V and 7 bases from J, the junction contained 12 bases not matched to a gene.

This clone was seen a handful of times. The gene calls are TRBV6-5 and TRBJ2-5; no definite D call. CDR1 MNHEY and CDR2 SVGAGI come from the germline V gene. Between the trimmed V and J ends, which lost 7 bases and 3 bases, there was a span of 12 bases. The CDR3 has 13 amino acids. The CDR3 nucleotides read TGTGCCAGCACCAACGCAGGAGAAGAGACCCAGTACTTC. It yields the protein CASTNAGEETQYF.

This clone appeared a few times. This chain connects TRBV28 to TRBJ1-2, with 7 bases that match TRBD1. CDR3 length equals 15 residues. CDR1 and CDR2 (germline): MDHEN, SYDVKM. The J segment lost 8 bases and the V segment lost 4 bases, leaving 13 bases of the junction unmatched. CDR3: CASSSPLGGAGGYTF. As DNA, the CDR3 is TGTGCCAGCAGTTCTCCATTAGGGGGCGCCGGAGGCTACACCTTC.

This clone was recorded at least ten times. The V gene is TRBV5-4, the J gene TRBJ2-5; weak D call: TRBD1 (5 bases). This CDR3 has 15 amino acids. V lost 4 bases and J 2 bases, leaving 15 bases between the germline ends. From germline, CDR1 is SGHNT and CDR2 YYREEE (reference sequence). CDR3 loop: CASSRRLQDQETQYF. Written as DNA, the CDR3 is TGTGCCAGCAGCAGAAGGTTACAGGATCAAGAGACCCAGTACTTC.

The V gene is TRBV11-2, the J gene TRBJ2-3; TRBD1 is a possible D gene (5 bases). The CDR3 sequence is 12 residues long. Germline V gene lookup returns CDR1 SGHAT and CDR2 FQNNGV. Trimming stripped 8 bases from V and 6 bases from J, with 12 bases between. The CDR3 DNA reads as TGTGCCAGCGGGGCGCCAGGTGATACGCAGTATTTT. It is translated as CASGAPGDTQYF.

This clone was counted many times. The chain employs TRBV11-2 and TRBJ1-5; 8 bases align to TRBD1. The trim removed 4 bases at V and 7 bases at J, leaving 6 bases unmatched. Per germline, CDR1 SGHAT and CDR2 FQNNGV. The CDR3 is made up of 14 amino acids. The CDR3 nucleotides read TGTGCCAGCAGCTCGGACAGGGTGGAACAGCCCCAGCATTTT. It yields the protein CASSSDRVEQPQHF.

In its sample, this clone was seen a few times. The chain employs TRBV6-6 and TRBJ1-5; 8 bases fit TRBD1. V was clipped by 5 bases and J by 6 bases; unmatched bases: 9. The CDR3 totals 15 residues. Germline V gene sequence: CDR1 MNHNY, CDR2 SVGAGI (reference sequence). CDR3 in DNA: TGTGCCAGCAGTATTCAGCAGGGGGCGGGTCAGCCCCAGCATTTT. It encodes CASSIQQGAGQPQHF.

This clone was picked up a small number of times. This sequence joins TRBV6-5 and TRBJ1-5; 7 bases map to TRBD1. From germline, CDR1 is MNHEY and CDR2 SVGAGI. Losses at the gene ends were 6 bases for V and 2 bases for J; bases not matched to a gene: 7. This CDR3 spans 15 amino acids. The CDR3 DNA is TGTGCCAGCAGCCGACAGGGCATGGGCAATCAGCCCCAGCATTTT. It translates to CASSRQGMGNQPQHF.

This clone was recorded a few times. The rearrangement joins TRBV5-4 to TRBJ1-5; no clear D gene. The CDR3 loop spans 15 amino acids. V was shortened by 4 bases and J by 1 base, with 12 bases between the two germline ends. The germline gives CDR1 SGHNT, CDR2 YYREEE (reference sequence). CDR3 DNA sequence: TGTGCCAGCAGCAAGGAGCCAGACAGCAATCAGCCCCAGCATTTT. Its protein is CASSKEPDSNQPQHF.

CDR3 sequence: CASSPAGSSYEQYF. As DNA, the CDR3 is TGTGCCAGCTCACCAGCGGGGAGCTCCTACGAGCAGTACTTC. This sequence joins TRBV18 and TRBJ2-5; D might be TRBD2 (6 bases). Gene TRBJ2-7 matches the end of the DNA better, so the J call may be wrong. CDR1 is KGHSH, CDR2 LQKENI, per germline. The CDR3 runs to 14 residues.

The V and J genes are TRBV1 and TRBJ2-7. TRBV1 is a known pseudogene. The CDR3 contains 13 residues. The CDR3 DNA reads TGCACCAGCAGCCAAGACGGGCTTAGGGAGCAGTACTTC. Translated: CTSSQDGLREQYF.

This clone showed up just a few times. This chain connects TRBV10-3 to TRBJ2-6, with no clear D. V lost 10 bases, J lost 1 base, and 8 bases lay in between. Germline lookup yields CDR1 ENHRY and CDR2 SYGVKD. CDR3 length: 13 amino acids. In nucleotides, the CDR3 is TGTGCCAGCAGCCGGTCTGGGGCCAACGTCCTGACTTTC. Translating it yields CASSRSGANVLTF.

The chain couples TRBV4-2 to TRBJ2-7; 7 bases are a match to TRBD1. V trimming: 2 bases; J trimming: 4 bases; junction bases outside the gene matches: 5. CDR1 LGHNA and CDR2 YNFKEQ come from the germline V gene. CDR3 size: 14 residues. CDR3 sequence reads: CASSQSTGRYEQYF. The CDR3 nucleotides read TGTGCCAGCAGCCAATCGACAGGGCGGTACGAGCAGTACTTC.

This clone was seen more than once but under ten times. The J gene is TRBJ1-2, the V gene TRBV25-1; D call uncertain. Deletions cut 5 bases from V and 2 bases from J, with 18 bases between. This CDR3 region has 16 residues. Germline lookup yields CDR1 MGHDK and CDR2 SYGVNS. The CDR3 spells CASSPLEGRGNYGYTF. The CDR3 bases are TGTGCCAGCAGTCCGCTAGAAGGACGGGGAAACTATGGCTACACCTTC.

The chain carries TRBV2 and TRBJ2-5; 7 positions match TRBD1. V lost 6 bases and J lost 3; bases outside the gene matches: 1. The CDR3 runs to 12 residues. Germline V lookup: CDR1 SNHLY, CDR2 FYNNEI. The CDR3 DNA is TGTGCCAGCAGCGACAGGGAAGAGACCCAGTACTTC. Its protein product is CASSDREETQYF.

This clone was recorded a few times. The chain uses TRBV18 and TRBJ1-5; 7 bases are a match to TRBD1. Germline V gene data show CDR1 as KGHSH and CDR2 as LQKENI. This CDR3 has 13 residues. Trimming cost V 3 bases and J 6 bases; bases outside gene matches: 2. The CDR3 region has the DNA TGTGCCAGCTCACCTGACAGGGTTCAGCCCCAGCATTTT. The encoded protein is CASSPDRVQPQHF.

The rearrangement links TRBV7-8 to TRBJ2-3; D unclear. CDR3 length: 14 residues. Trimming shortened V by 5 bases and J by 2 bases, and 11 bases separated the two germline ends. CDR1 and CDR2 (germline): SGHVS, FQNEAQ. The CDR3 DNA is TGTGCCAGCAGCCCCCGCAGCTTCACAGATACGCAGTATTTT. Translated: CASSPRSFTDTQYF.

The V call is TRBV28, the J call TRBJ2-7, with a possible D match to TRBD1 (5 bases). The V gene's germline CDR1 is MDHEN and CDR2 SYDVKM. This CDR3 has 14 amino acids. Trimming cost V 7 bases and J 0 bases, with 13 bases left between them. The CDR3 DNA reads TGTGCCAGCAAGGGGCCGACAACCTCCTACGAGCAGTACTTC. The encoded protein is CASKGPTTSYEQYF.